The 22 T cell receptor beta chains below come from one sample, sequenced in a study of blood T cell repertoires in COVID-19. Measured with immunoSEQ multiplex PCR; TCRdb has only the in-frame clones, and not every one. Of about 180,000 clones in the sample, approximately 78% were seen once. Sequenced sample: peripheral blood. All receptors come from a woman aged 80 or over with COVID-19, enrolled during active disease.

This chain uses TRBV4-1 with TRBJ2-5, with 9 bases fitting TRBD1. Trimming took 0 bases from V and 5 from J; bases not matched to a gene: 7. Germline CDR1 MGHRA, CDR2 YSYEKL. The CDR3 spans 16 residues. The CDR3 is CASSQEAHRGRETQYF. The CDR3 region has the DNA TGCGCCAGCAGCCAAGAAGCTCACAGGGGGCGTGAGACCCAGTACTTC.

This CDR3 reads CASSQDRQSYGYTF. Written as DNA, the CDR3 is TGCGCCAGCAGCCAAGATCGACAATCCTATGGCTACACCTTC. V usage is TRBV4-1 and J usage is TRBJ1-2; no clear D gene. There are 14 residues in the CDR3. In germline, CDR1 is MGHRA, CDR2 YSYEKL. The germline V and J ends were trimmed by 0 bases and 4 bases, with 9 bases remaining between them.

The V and J genes are TRBV12-3 or TRBV12-4 and TRBJ1-2, with D maybe TRBD1 (6 bases). CDR3 size: 13 residues. V was pared by 5 bases and J by 5 bases, with 12 bases between. CDR3 in amino acids: CASSPGQLYGYTF. The CDR3 DNA follows: TGTGCCAGCAGTCCTGGACAGCTATATGGCTACACCTTC.

In its sample, this clone was seen a few times. The chain recombines TRBV4-3 with TRBJ1-2, with a possible D match to TRBD1 (6 bases). Per the germline V gene, CDR1 is LGHNA and CDR2 is YSLEER. This CDR3 contains 13 residues. Trimming left V 4 bases short and J 3 bases short, with 9 bases between. Written as DNA, the CDR3 is TGCGCCAGCAGCCCCCGGACAGACTATGGCTACACCTTC. Translated, it gives CASSPRTDYGYTF.

This chain connects TRBV27 to TRBJ2-7, with 10 bases lining up with TRBD2. V lost 6 bases and J lost 4; bases outside the gene matches: 3. This CDR3 has 13 residues. The germline CDR1 and CDR2 sequences are MNHEY and SMNVEV (reference sequence). Here the CDR3 reads CASRRTSGYEQYF. The CDR3 region has the DNA TGTGCCAGCAGGCGGACTAGCGGTTACGAGCAGTACTTC.

The V gene is TRBV28, the J gene TRBJ2-5; 9 bases are shared with TRBD1. CDR1 and CDR2 from the germline V gene are MDHEN and SYDVKM. J was trimmed by 5 bases and V by 6 bases; bases with no gene match: 16. The CDR3 length is 17 residues. CDR3 loop: CASRGPGQGASWETQYF. Here the CDR3 DNA reads TGTGCCAGCAGGGGACCGGGACAGGGTGCCTCCTGGGAGACCCAGTACTTC.

This sequence joins TRBV20-1 and TRBJ2-5, with D unclear. CDR3 length: 10 residues. CDR1 is DFQATT and CDR2 is SNEGSKA in the germline V gene (reference sequence). V was clipped by 3 bases and J by 7 bases, with 6 bases between them. The CDR3 nucleotides read TGCAGTGCTAGGTCCTCGACCCAGTACTTC. Encoded protein: CSARSSTQYF.

V is TRBV9 and J is TRBJ2-2, with TRBD2 matching 7 bases. The CDR3 is made up of 15 amino acids. Germline CDR1 reads SGDLS; CDR2 reads YYNGEE. V was pared by 4 bases and J by 6 bases, with 9 bases of the junction left unmatched. The CDR3 DNA sequence: TGTGCCAGCAGCCGTATGGGGGGGTCGTCCGGGGAGCTGTTTTTT. It yields the protein CASSRMGGSSGELFF. Full variable domain (outside the CDR3, taken from reference TRBV9 and TRBJ2-2): DSGVTQTPKHLITATGQRVTLRCSPRSGDLSVYWYQQSLDQGLQFLIQYYNGEERAKGNILERFSAQQFPDLHSELNLSSLELGDSALYFCASSRMGGSSGELFFGEGSRLTVL.

The chain joins TRBV24-1 to TRBJ1-4; no definite D call. Trimming took 4 bases from V and 8 from J, leaving 13 bases between them. CDR3 length: 14 residues. From germline, CDR1 is KGHDR and CDR2 SFDVKD. CDR3 protein: CATSDPRVGEKLFF. CDR3 DNA sequence: TGTGCCACCAGTGACCCGCGGGTGGGAGAAAAACTGTTTTTT.

About this clone itself: Other DNA sequences within the sample encode an identical CDR3. V is TRBV5-1 and J is TRBJ2-3, with a possible D match to TRBD2 (7 bases). Trimming stripped 0 bases from V and 1 base from J, with 9 bases between. Germline CDR1 reads SGHRS; CDR2 reads YFSETQ. There are 15 residues in the CDR3. CDR3 amino acids: CASSLAGGRTDTQYF. The CDR3 DNA sequence: TGCGCCAGCAGCTTGGCCGGGGGGCGCACAGATACGCAGTATTTT. The full variable domain, rest sourced from reference TRBV5-1 and TRBJ2-3, is KAGVTQTPRYLIKTRGQQVTLSCSPISGHRSVSWYQQTPGQGLQFLFEYFSETQRNKGNFPGRFSGRQFSNSRSEMNVSTLELGDSALYLCASSLAGGRTDTQYFGPGTRLTVL.

V is TRBV19 and J is TRBJ1-5, with 9 bases that match TRBD1. V trimming: 3 bases; J trimming: 5 bases; junction bases outside the gene matches: 5. The CDR3 runs to 15 residues. Germline-derived CDR1 and CDR2 are LNHDA and SQIVND (reference sequence). The CDR3: CASSMGGQGHQPQHF. Written as DNA, the CDR3 is TGTGCCAGTAGTATGGGGGGACAGGGTCATCAGCCCCAGCATTTT.

This chain joins TRBV5-1 and TRBJ2-7; 7 bases are shared with TRBD2. J was trimmed by 5 bases and V by 4 bases; bases with no gene match: 9. Looked up from germline, CDR1 is SGHRS and CDR2 is YFSETQ. The CDR3 loop spans 14 amino acids. The CDR3 coding sequence is TGCGCCAGCAGCCCAGGCGGGAGAAGGGACGAGCAGTACTTC. It codes for CASSPGGRRDEQYF.

J is TRBJ2-7 and V is TRBV11-2, with a weak D call TRBD2 (5 bases). V lost 4 bases, J lost 7 bases, and 20 bases lay in between. CDR3 length equals 15 residues. Germline CDR1 and CDR2: SGHAT and FQNNGV. CDR3 sequence: CASSSPSGIMGEQYF. The CDR3 DNA sequence: TGTGCCAGCAGCTCCCCCTCCGGGATAATGGGAGAGCAGTACTTC.

The V call is TRBV5-6, the J call TRBJ1-2; TRBD1 aligns across 8 bases. CDR3 size: 15 residues. V shed 0 bases and J 4 bases; nucleotides not matched to a gene: 5. Germline values: CDR1 SGHDT, CDR2 YYEEEE. Here the CDR3 reads CASSLAAGGIYGYTF. In nucleotides, the CDR3 is TGTGCCAGCAGCTTGGCGGCAGGGGGCATCTATGGCTACACCTTC.

J is TRBJ2-1 and V is TRBV28, with 11 bases fitting TRBD2. From germline, CDR1 is MDHEN and CDR2 SYDVKM. V was pared by 7 bases and J by 5 bases, with 7 bases of the junction left unmatched. The CDR3 has 15 residues. CDR3 DNA sequence: TGTGCCAGCACCGGAGGACTAGCGGGTAACAATGAGCAGTTCTTC. The encoded protein is CASTGGLAGNNEQFF.

The chain is built from TRBV18 and TRBJ2-2; 7 bases line up with TRBD2. Per germline, CDR1 KGHSH and CDR2 LQKENI. V trimming: 1 base; J trimming: 2 bases; junction bases outside the gene matches: 13. This CDR3 has 19 residues. CDR3 nucleotides: TGTGCCAGCTCACCACTTTTTTCGACGGGAGGATCTAACACCGGGGAGCTGTTTTTT. Protein: CASSPLFSTGGSNTGELFF.

V is TRBV6-2 or TRBV6-3 and J is TRBJ2-1; D is unclear. CDR1 and CDR2 from the germline V gene are MNHEY and SVGEGT. The CDR3 extends over 13 amino acids. V lost 1 base, J lost 8 bases, and 9 bases lay in between. The CDR3 loop is CASSYLGVDEQFF. CDR3 in DNA: TGTGCCAGCAGTTACTTAGGAGTGGATGAGCAGTTCTTC.

The chain has TRBV4-1 and TRBJ2-1; D possibly corresponds to TRBD2 (6 bases). V was clipped by 5 bases and J by 0 bases, with 17 bases between them. Per germline, CDR1 MGHRA and CDR2 YSYEKL. This CDR3 comprises 17 residues. Written as DNA, the CDR3 is TGCGCCAGCAGCTCAGATGGCGGGACGAGCTCCTACAATGAGCAGTTCTTC. Amino acids: CASSSDGGTSSYNEQFF.

The rearrangement links TRBV7-7 to TRBJ2-7; D is possibly TRBD2 (5 bases). The germline V gene encodes CDR1 SSHAT and CDR2 FNYEAQ (reference sequence). The CDR3 loop spans 13 amino acids. The germline V and J ends were trimmed by 5 bases and 5 bases, with 13 bases remaining between them. CDR3 loop: CASSHGMNHEQYF. The DNA of the CDR3 is TGTGCCAGCAGCCACGGGATGAACCACGAGCAGTACTTC.

The genes are TRBV10-3 and TRBJ2-1, with TRBD2 matching 13 bases. From germline, CDR1 is ENHRY and CDR2 SYGVKD. The V and J ends lost 3 bases and 8 bases, in that order; junction bases with no gene match: 7. This CDR3 is 16 amino acids long. The CDR3 coding sequence is TGTGCCATCAGTGATGGTACTAGCGGGAGGGCGTATGAGCAGTTCTTC. Its protein is CAISDGTSGRAYEQFF.

The genes are TRBV18 and TRBJ1-5, with 8 bases that match TRBD1. The germline V gene has CDR1 KGHSH and CDR2 LQKENI. V shed 3 bases, J shed 2 bases, and the junction held 3 bases outside the gene matches. The CDR3 is 15 amino acids. The CDR3 loop is CASSPTGVRNQPQHF. In DNA, the CDR3 is TGTGCCAGCTCACCGACAGGGGTCCGCAATCAGCCCCAGCATTTT.

The rearrangement joins TRBV10-3 to TRBJ2-7; D not certain. Per germline, CDR1 ENHRY and CDR2 SYGVKD. CDR3 length equals 13 residues. V lost 4 bases and J lost 0, with 7 bases in between. CDR3 loop: CAISGDNSYEQYF. The CDR3 DNA sequence: TGTGCCATCAGTGGTGACAACTCCTACGAGCAGTACTTC.